One sample yielded the 17 T cell receptor beta chains listed below, sequenced in a study of blood T cell repertoires in COVID-19. Produced via immunoSEQ multiplex PCR; TCRdb's table is partial and in-frame only. The sample includes roughly 42,000 clones, around 79% seen only once; the top ten take approximately 30%. The sample consisted of peripheral blood. The origin of the receptors is an elderly woman with acute or convalescent COVID-19.

The chain links TRBV27 to TRBJ2-2, with 8 bases aligning to TRBD2. With V trimmed by 5 bases and J by 1 base, 6 bases remained unmatched. The germline gives CDR1 MNHEY, CDR2 SMNVEV (reference sequence). This CDR3 spans 16 amino acids. CDR3 coding DNA: TGTGCCAGCAGTACACATAGCGGGGTGAACACCGGGGAGCTGTTTTTT. It specifies CASSTHSGVNTGELFF.

The genes are TRBV7-2 and TRBJ2-1; D is undetermined. V was clipped by 8 bases and J by 0 bases, with 11 bases between them. Germline CDR1 and CDR2: SGHTA and FQGNSA. The length of the CDR3 is 14 residues. The CDR3 protein is CASSPISSYNEQFF. For the CDR3, the DNA is TGTGCCAGCTCCCCTATTAGCTCCTACAATGAGCAGTTCTTC.

The rearrangement joins TRBV20-1 to TRBJ2-3; D is perhaps TRBD1 (6 bases). The germline gives CDR1 DFQATT, CDR2 SNEGSKA (reference sequence). The CDR3 covers 12 residues. V lost 3 bases, J lost 5 bases, and 9 bases lay in between. Written as DNA, the CDR3 is TGCAGTGCTAGTTTAGGGGGAGATACGCAGTATTTT. It yields the protein CSASLGGDTQYF.

This clone appeared a single time. The chain has TRBV21-1 and TRBJ2-1; TRBD1, the table's D call, lacks a check against the DNA. TRBV21-1 is recorded as a pseudogene. The CDR3 is made up of 16 amino acids. Here the CDR3 DNA reads TGTGCCAGCAGCCCCATCGACAGGGGGCGAGGGAATGAGCAGTTCTTC. Its translation is CASSPIDRGRGNEQFF.

This chain connects TRBV12-3 or TRBV12-4 to TRBJ1-4; D is uncertain. This CDR3 has 12 residues. V was clipped by 4 bases and J by 7 bases, with 7 bases between them. The CDR3 coding sequence is TGTGCCAGCAGTTGGGCCCTTGAAAAACTGTTTTTT. Protein sequence: CASSWALEKLFF.

The chain links TRBV11-1 to TRBJ2-1; weak D call: TRBD1 (6 bases). The CDR3 covers 16 residues. Germline V gene lookup returns CDR1 SGHAT and CDR2 FQDESV (reference sequence). Trimming took 5 bases from V and 7 from J, leaving 21 bases between them. Here the CDR3 reads CASSTPPGRRGNEQFF. CDR3 DNA: TGTGCCAGCAGCACTCCCCCGGGACGTAGGGGGAATGAGCAGTTCTTC.

The gene calls are TRBV3-1 (or the pseudogene TRBV3-2) and TRBJ2-5; 13 bases match TRBD2. In germline, CDR1 is LGHDT, CDR2 YNNKEL (reference sequence). The trim removed 4 bases at V and 2 bases at J, leaving 7 bases unmatched. The CDR3 spans 17 residues. In nucleotides, the CDR3 is TGTGCCAGCAGCCCTCATGGACTAGCGGGAGCACAAGAGACCCAGTACTTC. This translates into CASSPHGLAGAQETQYF.

V usage is TRBV27 and J usage is TRBJ2-7, with TRBD1 matching 7 bases. V lost 5 bases to trimming and J lost 5 bases; unmatched junction nucleotides: 3. CDR1 and CDR2 from the germline V gene are MNHEY and SMNVEV (reference sequence). The CDR3 loop spans 12 amino acids. CDR3: CASSPQGDEQYF. The CDR3, as DNA: TGTGCCAGCAGTCCCCAGGGGGACGAGCAGTACTTC.

This clone was detected once. The chain has TRBV3-1 (or the pseudogene TRBV3-2) and TRBJ1-1, with D unclear. The CDR3 sequence is 13 residues long. V was clipped by 1 base and J by 1 base, with 4 bases between them. Germline V gene lookup returns CDR1 LGHDT and CDR2 YNNKEL (reference sequence). The CDR3 spells CASSQGQNTEAFF. The CDR3 DNA reads as TGTGCCAGCAGCCAAGGGCAGAACACTGAAGCTTTCTTT.

The chain links TRBV5-1 to TRBJ2-1, with 8 bases aligning to TRBD2. CDR3 length: 18 residues. V was pared by 2 bases and J by 8 bases, with 18 bases of the junction left unmatched. Germline V gene data show CDR1 as SGHRS and CDR2 as YFSETQ. The CDR3 DNA reads as TGCGCCAGCAGCTTTCGGACTAGCAAGATAATGGGAGTTCATGAGCAGTTCTTC. Translating it yields CASSFRTSKIMGVHEQFF.

The CDR3: CASSDKLTVNEQYF. The DNA for the CDR3 is TGTGCCAGCAGTGATAAGTTGACAGTTAACGAGCAGTACTTC. This chain connects TRBV6-1 to TRBJ2-7; a possible D gene is TRBD1 (5 bases). V lost 3 bases to trimming and J lost 5 bases, with 14 bases between them. Germline assignment: CDR1 MNHNS and CDR2 SASEGT. This CDR3 comprises 14 residues.

The chain uses TRBV11-3 and TRBJ2-7; 7 positions match TRBD1. The junction had 9 bases not matched to a gene; V was cut back by 5 bases and J by 5 bases. This CDR3 is built from 14 residues. CDR1 is SGHNT, CDR2 YENEEA, per germline. The CDR3 here is CASSRAGTDHEQYF. The CDR3 DNA sequence: TGTGCCAGCAGCCGTGCCGGGACAGACCACGAGCAGTACTTC.

The rearrangement links TRBV7-9 to TRBJ1-2; the D is unclear. Trimming took 4 bases from V and 7 from J, leaving 4 bases between them. In germline, CDR1 is SEHNR, CDR2 FQNEAQ (reference sequence). CDR3 length: 10 residues. The CDR3 spells CASSSVGYTF. The DNA of the CDR3 is TGTGCCAGCAGCTCTGTTGGCTACACCTTC. Drawing the rest from reference TRBV7-9 and TRBJ1-2, the complete variable domain is DTGVSQNPRHKITKRGQNVTFRCDPISEHNRLYWYRQTLGQGPEFLTYFQNEAQLEKSRLLSDRFSAERPKGSFSTLEIQRTEQGDSAMYLCASSSVGYTFGSGTRLTVV.

V and J are TRBV19 and TRBJ1-5, with a tentative D call TRBD1 (5 bases). The CDR3 extends over 14 amino acids. Germline V CDR1 and CDR2: LNHDA, SQIVND (reference sequence). V was trimmed by 0 bases and J by 5 bases, leaving 8 bases between them. CDR3 protein: CASSIERGHQPQHF. CDR3 in DNA: TGTGCCAGTAGTATAGAAAGGGGCCATCAGCCCCAGCATTTT.

The genes are TRBV5-1 and TRBJ1-1, with D uncertain. V lost 1 base and J 5 bases, leaving 12 bases between the germline ends. The CDR3 has 14 amino acids. Germline V gene data show CDR1 as SGHRS and CDR2 as YFSETQ. Here the CDR3 DNA reads TGCGCCAGCAGCTTGTTTGGCAGAGGAACTGAAGCTTTCTTT. It is translated as CASSLFGRGTEAFF.

The chain is built from TRBV19 and TRBJ2-2; 9 bases match TRBD2. Unmatched junction bases numbered 4, after V lost 5 bases and J lost 3 bases. Looked up from germline, CDR1 is LNHDA and CDR2 is SQIVND (reference sequence). The CDR3 contains 15 residues. CDR3 amino acids: CASSLRLADTGELFF. CDR3 nucleotides: TGTGCCAGTAGTCTTAGACTAGCGGACACCGGGGAGCTGTTTTTT.

The chain is built from TRBV7-3 and TRBJ1-1, with TRBD1 identical over 10 bases. Germline V gene lookup returns CDR1 SGHTA and CDR2 FQGTGA. The CDR3 has 12 residues. J lost 11 bases, V lost 2 bases, and 2 bases had no gene match. The CDR3 DNA follows: TGTGCCAGCAGCTTAGGACAGGGGGTCGCTTTCTTT. Protein: CASSLGQGVAFF.